Shown below are 19 T cell receptor beta chains from a single sample sequenced in a study of T cell changes during pregnancy in multiple sclerosis. Assay used: immunoSEQ multiplex PCR; TCRdb lists only in-frame clones, some missing. Of tens of thousands of clones listed, 80% to 95% are singletons. This specimen consisted of CD8+ T cells from peripheral blood mononuclear cells, obtained after pregnancy. These receptors all stem from a female donor with multiple sclerosis, enrolled in a pregnancy study.

The chain has TRBV4-1 and TRBJ1-2; D is perhaps TRBD1 (5 bases). Between the trimmed V and J ends, which lost 0 bases and 6 bases, there was a span of 14 bases. Germline V gives CDR1 MGHRA, CDR2 YSYEKL. There are 15 residues in the CDR3. The CDR3 nucleotides are TGCGCCAGCAGCCAAGAAGGGGTGGGGGGTGATGGCTACACCTTC. It encodes CASSQEGVGGDGYTF.

The gene calls are TRBV7-2 and TRBJ2-6; the match to TRBD1 covers 12 bases. CDR3 length: 18 residues. Per germline, CDR1 SGHTA and CDR2 FQGNSA. Losses at the gene ends were 9 bases for V and 0 bases for J; bases not matched to a gene: 9. CDR3 nucleotide sequence: TGTGCCAGTCACCCTAGGGACAGGGGGCGCTCTGGGGCCAACGTCCTGACTTTC. Encoded protein: CASHPRDRGRSGANVLTF.

This clone came up once. This chain joins TRBV2 and TRBJ2-1, with TRBD1 matching 7 bases. The CDR3 contains 14 residues. With V trimmed by 1 base and J by 4 bases, 1 base remained unmatched. CDR1 is SNHLY and CDR2 is FYNNEI in the germline V gene. The CDR3 sequence: CASSEETGYNEQFF. Written as DNA, the CDR3 is TGTGCCAGCAGTGAAGAGACAGGGTACAATGAGCAGTTCTTC. Supplemented by reference TRBV2 and TRBJ2-1, the full variable domain reads EPEVTQTPSHQVTQMGQEVILRCVPISNHLYFYWYRQILGQKVEFLVSFYNNEISEKSEIFDDQFSVERPDGSNFTLKIRSTKLEDSAMYFCASSEETGYNEQFFGPGTRLTVL.

V is TRBV4-1 and J is TRBJ2-1; weak D call: TRBD2 (6 bases). Trimming shortened V by 4 bases and J by 4 bases, and 20 bases separated the two germline ends. This CDR3 region has 17 residues. Germline V gives CDR1 MGHRA, CDR2 YSYEKL. CDR3 residues: CASSLLPPSATYNEQFF. The CDR3 DNA sequence: TGCGCCAGCAGCCTCCTTCCGCCTAGCGCGACGTACAATGAGCAGTTCTTC.

This sequence joins TRBV4-3 and TRBJ1-1; a possible D gene is TRBD1 (5 bases). This CDR3 contains 17 residues. Germline CDR1 and CDR2: LGHNA and YSLEER. V was trimmed by 0 bases and J by 0 bases, leaving 14 bases between them. Here the CDR3 DNA reads TGCGCCAGCAGCCAAGATTTGACAGAGAACATGAACACTGAAGCTTTCTTT. Amino acids: CASSQDLTENMNTEAFF.

This chain connects TRBV19 to TRBJ2-1; no clear D. V was cut by 2 bases and J by 10 bases, with 12 bases left in between. The length of the CDR3 is 13 residues. Germline-derived CDR1 and CDR2 are LNHDA and SQIVND (reference sequence). CDR3 amino acids: CASSISWQVEQFF. The CDR3 region has the DNA TGTGCCAGTAGTATATCATGGCAGGTCGAGCAGTTCTTC.

The chain carries TRBV7-9 and TRBJ1-4; 7 bases match TRBD1. The CDR3 totals 15 residues. Germline V gene data show CDR1 as SEHNR and CDR2 as FQNEAQ (reference sequence). After removal of 6 bases from V and 6 bases from J, the junction contained 10 bases not matched to a gene. This CDR3 reads CASRQQGYEDEKLFF. CDR3 coding DNA: TGTGCCAGCAGACAACAGGGGTACGAGGATGAAAAACTGTTTTTT. Full variable domain (missing parts from reference TRBV7-9 and TRBJ1-4): DTGVSQNPRHKITKRGQNVTFRCDPISEHNRLYWYRQTLGQGPEFLTYFQNEAQLEKSRLLSDRFSAERPKGSFSTLEIQRTEQGDSAMYLCASRQQGYEDEKLFFGSGTQLSVL.

The chain uses TRBV2 and TRBJ2-2, with TRBD1 identical over 8 bases. Unmatched junction bases numbered 17, after V lost 6 bases and J lost 2 bases. In germline, CDR1 is SNHLY, CDR2 FYNNEI. The CDR3 consists of 19 residues. The CDR3 is CASSDPRDRGPYNTGELFF. CDR3 DNA: TGTGCCAGCAGCGACCCCCGAGACAGGGGCCCTTATAACACCGGGGAGCTGTTTTTT.

The chain has TRBV5-1 and TRBJ1-2; no clear D gene. The V gene lost 2 bases and the J gene lost 4 bases, with 24 bases spanning the gap. The CDR3 totals 18 residues. Looked up from germline, CDR1 is SGHRS and CDR2 is YFSETQ. CDR3 nucleotides: TGCGCCAGCAGCTTCCCGCTTACCCCAGATTCTGTTCCCTATGGCTACACCTTC. Its translation is CASSFPLTPDSVPYGYTF.

J is TRBJ1-5 and V is TRBV28, with TRBD1 matching over 8 bases. The CDR3 is 14 residues long. The J segment lost 5 bases and the V segment lost 7 bases, leaving 7 bases of the junction unmatched. Germline-derived CDR1 and CDR2 are MDHEN and SYDVKM. CDR3 DNA: TGTGCCAGCAAGCTGGGACAGGACTATCAGCCCCAGCATTTT. It is translated as CASKLGQDYQPQHF.

The V gene is TRBV27, the J gene TRBJ2-3, with D perhaps TRBD2 (6 bases). Germline values: CDR1 MNHEY, CDR2 SMNVEV (reference sequence). This CDR3 is built from 16 residues. Trimming removed 0 bases at V and 2 bases at J, with 12 bases between. The CDR3: CASSLSVGTYTDTQYF. The CDR3 DNA is TGTGCCAGCAGTTTATCGGTAGGGACTTACACAGATACGCAGTATTTT.

The chain employs TRBV19 and TRBJ2-5; 9 nucleotides match TRBD1. Germline assignment: CDR1 LNHDA and CDR2 SQIVND (reference sequence). There are 16 residues in the CDR3. With 5 bases clipped from V and 1 base from J, the junction kept 8 bases outside the gene matches. The CDR3 DNA follows: TGTGCCAGTAGTCTGGACAGGGGCTTCATCCAAGAGACCCAGTACTTC. Translating gives CASSLDRGFIQETQYF.

The chain employs TRBV12-5 and TRBJ2-2; 7 positions agree with TRBD1. CDR3 size: 14 residues. V was pared by 4 bases and J by 6 bases, with 5 bases of the junction left unmatched. CDR1 and CDR2 (germline): LGHNT, FRNRAP. The CDR3 DNA is TGTGCTAGTGGTTCCAGGGGGTCCTCCGGGGAGCTGTTTTTT. It codes for CASGSRGSSGELFF.

This chain links TRBV6-5 with TRBJ1-1; D is perhaps TRBD1 (6 bases). V lost 2 bases and J 1 base, leaving 8 bases between the germline ends. Germline values: CDR1 MNHEY, CDR2 SVGAGI. The CDR3 length is 14 residues. The CDR3: CASSYLRGNTEAFF. For the CDR3, the DNA is TGTGCCAGCAGTTACCTCAGGGGGAACACTGAAGCTTTCTTT.

This sequence joins TRBV9 and TRBJ2-5; tentative D call: TRBD2 (5 bases). CDR1 is SGDLS, CDR2 YYNGEE, per germline. Deletions cut 0 bases from V and 3 bases from J, with 15 bases between. The CDR3 sequence is 16 residues long. The CDR3 spells CASSVVGEWGKETQYF. CDR3 nucleotide sequence: TGTGCCAGCAGCGTAGTTGGGGAGTGGGGAAAAGAGACCCAGTACTTC.

The V call is TRBV19, the J call TRBJ1-2; 7 bases line up with TRBD1. Looked up from germline, CDR1 is LNHDA and CDR2 is SQIVND (reference sequence). The CDR3 is 14 residues long. V shed 6 bases, J shed 8 bases, and the junction held 12 bases outside the gene matches. CDR3 DNA: TGTGCCAGTAGCTTACAGGGGCCCTCTTTCGGCTACACCTTC. This sequence encodes CASSLQGPSFGYTF.

This clone occurred a few times. The genes are TRBV4-1 and TRBJ1-1, with D possibly matching TRBD1 (6 bases). Trimming took 6 bases from V and 3 from J, leaving 11 bases between them. CDR1 is MGHRA and CDR2 is YSYEKL in the germline V gene. The CDR3 runs to 13 residues. The CDR3 sequence is CASRFRGDTEAFF. In nucleotides, the CDR3 is TGCGCCAGCAGGTTCAGGGGAGACACTGAAGCTTTCTTT.

The gene calls are TRBV9 and TRBJ1-5; D gene unclear. The germline gives CDR1 SGDLS, CDR2 YYNGEE. Trimming left V 0 bases short and J 4 bases short, with 11 bases between. CDR3 size: 15 residues. The DNA for the CDR3 is TGTGCCAGCAGCGTAGATCTAGGTTTTAATCAGCCCCAGCATTTT. This gives the protein CASSVDLGFNQPQHF.

This chain connects TRBV7-9 to TRBJ2-5, with TRBD2 identical over 7 bases. CDR3 size: 14 residues. V dropped 4 bases and J dropped 2; count of bases not matched to a gene: 4. CDR1 is SEHNR and CDR2 is FQNEAQ in the germline V gene (reference sequence). As DNA, the CDR3 is TGTGCCAGCAGCTCTAGCGGTGTTCAAGAGACCCAGTACTTC. Encoded protein: CASSSSGVQETQYF.